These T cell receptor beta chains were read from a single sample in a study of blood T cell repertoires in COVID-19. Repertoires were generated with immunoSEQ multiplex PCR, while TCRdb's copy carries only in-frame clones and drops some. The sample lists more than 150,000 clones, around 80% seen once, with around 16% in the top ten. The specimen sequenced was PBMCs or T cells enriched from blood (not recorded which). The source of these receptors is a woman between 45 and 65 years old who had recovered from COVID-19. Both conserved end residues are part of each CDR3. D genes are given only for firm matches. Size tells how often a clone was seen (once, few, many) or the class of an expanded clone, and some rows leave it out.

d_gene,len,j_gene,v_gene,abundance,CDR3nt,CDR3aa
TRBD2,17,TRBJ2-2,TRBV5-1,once,TGCGCCAGCAGCTTGGGGACTAGCGGACCGAACACCGGGGAGCTGTTTTTT,CASSLGTSGPNTGELFF
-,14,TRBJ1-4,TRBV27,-,TGTGCCAGCAGTTCACAGGGAGCTAATGAAAAACTGTTTTTT,CASSSQGANEKLFF
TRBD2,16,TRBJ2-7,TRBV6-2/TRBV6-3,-,TGTGCCAGCAGTTACCGTCCAGCTAGCGGGTTCTACGAGCAGTACTTC,CASSYRPASGFYEQYF
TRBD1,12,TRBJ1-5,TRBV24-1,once,TGTGCCTCCCAGGGGGCTGGTCAGCCCCAGCATTTT,CASQGAGQPQHF
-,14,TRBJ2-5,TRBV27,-,TGTGCCAGCAGTTTGTGGGGGGACGGAGAGACCCAGTACTTC,CASSLWGDGETQYF
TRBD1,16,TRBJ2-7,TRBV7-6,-,TGTGCCAGCAGCTTAGCGGCAGGACAGGGGGGTTACGAGCAGTACTTC,CASSLAAGQGGYEQYF
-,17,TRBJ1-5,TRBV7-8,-,TGTGCCAGCAGCTCACGGGGCGGGGTAGGGAGCAATCAGCCCCAGCATTTT,CASSSRGGVGSNQPQHF
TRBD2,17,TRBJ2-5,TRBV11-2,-,TGTGCCAGCAGCCGGGCGGTAGCGGGAGGGCCAGGGGAGACCCAGTACTTC,CASSRAVAGGPGETQYF
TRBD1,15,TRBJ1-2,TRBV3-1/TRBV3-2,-,TGTGCCAGCAGCGACAGGGGGCGCGGAAACTATGGCTACACCTTC,CASSDRGRGNYGYTF
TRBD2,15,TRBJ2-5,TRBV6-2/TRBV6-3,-,TGTGCCAGCAGTTACTCTGGACTAGCCCGGGAGACCCAGTACTTC,CASSYSGLARETQYF
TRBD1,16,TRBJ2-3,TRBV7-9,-,TGTGCCAGCAGCTTAGGGACAGGGACTGGCACAGATACGCAGTATTTT,CASSLGTGTGTDTQYF
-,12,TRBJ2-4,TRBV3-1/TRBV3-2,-,TGTGCCAGCAGCCGCCCCGGGACACCCCAGTACTTC,CASSRPGTPQYF
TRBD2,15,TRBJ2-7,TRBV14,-,TGTGCCAGCAGCTGGCTAGCGGGAACCTATGGGGAGCAGTACTTC,CASSWLAGTYGEQYF
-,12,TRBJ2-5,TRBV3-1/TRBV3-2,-,TGTGCCAGCAGTCTCCTTCCGGAGACCCAGTACTTC,CASSLLPETQYF
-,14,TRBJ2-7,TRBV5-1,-,TGCGCCAGCAGCTTAGAGAGAGGTGCGTACGAGCAGTACTTC,CASSLERGAYEQYF
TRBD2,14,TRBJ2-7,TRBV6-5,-,TGTGCCAGCAGTTTCCGGGGGGTGACCTACGAGCAGTACTTC,CASSFRGVTYEQYF
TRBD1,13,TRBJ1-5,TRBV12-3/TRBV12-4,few,TGTGCCAGCAGGGGGACAGGCAATCAGCCCCAGCATTTT,CASRGTGNQPQHF
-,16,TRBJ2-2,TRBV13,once,TGTGCCAGCAGCTTACTTCAGGGTTTCAACACCGGGGAGCTGTTTTTT,CASSLLQGFNTGELFF
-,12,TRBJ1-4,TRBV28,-,TGTGCCAGCAGTTTTCCTAGTGAAAAACTGTTTTTT,CASSFPSEKLFF
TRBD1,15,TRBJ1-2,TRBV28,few,TGTGCCAGCAGTCCGCCGGGACAGAATAACTATGGCTACACCTTC,CASSPPGQNNYGYTF
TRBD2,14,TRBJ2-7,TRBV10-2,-,TGCGCCACCAGGGATCTAGCGGCCTCCTACGAGCAGTACTTC,CATRDLAASYEQYF
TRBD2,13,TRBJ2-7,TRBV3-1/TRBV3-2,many,TGTGCCAGCGTAAGCGGGAGCAGCGGCGAGCAGTACTTC,CASVSGSSGEQYF
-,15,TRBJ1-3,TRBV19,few,TGTGCCAGTAGTATGGGCTCTCTCTCTGGAAACACCATATATTTT,CASSMGSLSGNTIYF
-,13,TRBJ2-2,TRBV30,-,TGTGCGCGCGTAGGAGGTATCACCGGGGAGCTGTTTTTT,CARVGGITGELFF
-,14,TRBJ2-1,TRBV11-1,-,TGTGCCAGCAGCTTAGATGAGCGATACAATGAGCAGTTCTTC,CASSLDERYNEQFF
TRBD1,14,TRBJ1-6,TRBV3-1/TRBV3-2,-,TGTGCCAGCAGCGGCGGGACAGATCATTCACCCCTCCACTTT,CASSGGTDHSPLHF
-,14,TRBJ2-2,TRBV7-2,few,TGTGCCAGCAGCGTCCACAGGGACACCGGGGAGCTGTTTTTT,CASSVHRDTGELFF
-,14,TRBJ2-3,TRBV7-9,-,TGTGCCAGCAGCGAAAAAGTCGGGACACCACGTCAGTATTTT,CASSEKVGTPRQYF
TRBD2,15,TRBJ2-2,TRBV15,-,TGTGCCACCAGCAGACGACTAGCGGGGGACCGGGAGCTGTTTTTT,CATSRRLAGDRELFF
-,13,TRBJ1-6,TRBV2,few,TGTGCCAGCAGTGGACAGGCAAATTCACCCCTCCACTTT,CASSGQANSPLHF
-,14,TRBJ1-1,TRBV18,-,TGTGCCAGCTCACCGGCGAGGGGGGGCACTGAAGCTTTCTTT,CASSPARGGTEAFF
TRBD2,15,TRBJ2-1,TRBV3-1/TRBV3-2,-,TGTGCCAGCAGGGCCCGGACTAGCGGTTACAATGAGCAGTTCTTC,CASRARTSGYNEQFF
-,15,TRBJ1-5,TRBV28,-,TGTGCCAGCAGTTTATCCCAAGGGGGCAATCAGCCCCAGCATTTT,CASSLSQGGNQPQHF
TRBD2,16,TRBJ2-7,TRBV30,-,TGTGCCTGGAGTAATGCCGGGAGGCTCACCTCCTACGAGCAGTACTTC,CAWSNAGRLTSYEQYF
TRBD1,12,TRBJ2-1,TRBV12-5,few,TGTGCTAGTGGTCTGGGACAGAATGAGCAGTTCTTC,CASGLGQNEQFF
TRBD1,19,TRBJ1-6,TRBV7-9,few,TGTGCCAGCACCAAGTTGGGACAGGGAGGAAGCTCCTATAATTCACCCCTCCACTTT,CASTKLGQGGSSYNSPLHF
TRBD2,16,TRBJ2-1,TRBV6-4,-,TGTGCCAGCAGTGACTCCAGTAGCGGGAGATGGGGTGAGCAGTTCTTC,CASSDSSSGRWGEQFF
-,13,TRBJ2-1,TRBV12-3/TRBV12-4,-,TGTGCCAGCAGCGCCTTAGGGGTGGGAAATCAGTTCTTC,CASSALGVGNQFF
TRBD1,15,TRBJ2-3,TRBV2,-,TGTGCCAGCAACAGGGGGCAAGTCCTCCCAGATACGCAGTATTTT,CASNRGQVLPDTQYF
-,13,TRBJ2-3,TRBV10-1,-,TGCGCCGTATCAGCGGAGTACGCAGATACGCAGTATTTT,CAVSAEYADTQYF
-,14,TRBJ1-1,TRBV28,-,TGTGCCAGCAGTTTAGGGGGCTTGAACACTGAAGCTTTCTTT,CASSLGGLNTEAFF
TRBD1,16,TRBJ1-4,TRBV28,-,TGTGCCAGCAGTCGACAGGGGGCTGCAACTAATGAAAAACTGTTTTTT,CASSRQGAATNEKLFF
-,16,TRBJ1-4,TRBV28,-,TGTGCCAGCATCGCGTGGGGGGGAGGGACTAATGAAAAACTGTTTTTT,CASIAWGGGTNEKLFF
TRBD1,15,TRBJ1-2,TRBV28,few,TGTGCCAGCAGTTTGACCCTCAGGGGGGACTATGGCTACACCTTC,CASSLTLRGDYGYTF
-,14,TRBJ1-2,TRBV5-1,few,TGCGCCAGCAGCTTGGCCCAGACAGCCTATGGCTACACCTTC,CASSLAQTAYGYTF
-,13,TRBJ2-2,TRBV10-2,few,TGCGCCAGCAGTGAAGGAGGAACCGGGGAGCTGTTTTTT,CASSEGGTGELFF
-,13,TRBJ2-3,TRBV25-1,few,TGTGCCAGCAGTGACCCGATGAGGGATACGCAGTATTTT,CASSDPMRDTQYF
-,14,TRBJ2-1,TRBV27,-,TGTGCCAGCAGTTCCCTCGGGTGGTACAATGAGCAGTTCTTC,CASSSLGWYNEQFF
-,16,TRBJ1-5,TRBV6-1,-,TGTGCCAGCAGTGAAGCGCGGGGGGACGGATATCAGCCCCAGCATTTT,CASSEARGDGYQPQHF
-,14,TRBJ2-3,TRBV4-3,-,TGCGCCAGCAGCCAAGACTGGCTCACAGATACGCAGTATTTT,CASSQDWLTDTQYF
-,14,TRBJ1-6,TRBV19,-,TGTGCCAGTGGACAATACGTGAGAGATTCACCCCTCCACTTT,CASGQYVRDSPLHF
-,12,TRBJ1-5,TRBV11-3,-,TGTGCCAGCAGCTCGGGGTTCCAGCCCCAGCATTTT,CASSSGFQPQHF
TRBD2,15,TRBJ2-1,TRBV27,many,TGTGCCAGCAGTACTGGGACTAGCGGGACCAGGGAGCAGTTCTTC,CASSTGTSGTREQFF
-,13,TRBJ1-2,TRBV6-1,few,TGTGCCAGCAGTGATTGGGGGCGGGATGGCTACACCTTC,CASSDWGRDGYTF
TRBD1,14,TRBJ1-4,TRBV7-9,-,TGTGCCAGCAGTCTGACAGGGGCCGGTGAAAAACTGTTTTTT,CASSLTGAGEKLFF
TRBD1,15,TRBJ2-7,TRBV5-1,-,TGCGCCAGCAGCTTGGAAGGGGGACAGACCTACGAGCAGTACTTC,CASSLEGGQTYEQYF
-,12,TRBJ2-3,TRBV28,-,TGTGCCACCGGAGAGCACGCAGATACGCAGTATTTT,CATGEHADTQYF
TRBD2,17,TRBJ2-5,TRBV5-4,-,TGTGCCAGCAGCTACTATTTAGCGGGAGCTCCCCAAGAGACCCAGTACTTC,CASSYYLAGAPQETQYF